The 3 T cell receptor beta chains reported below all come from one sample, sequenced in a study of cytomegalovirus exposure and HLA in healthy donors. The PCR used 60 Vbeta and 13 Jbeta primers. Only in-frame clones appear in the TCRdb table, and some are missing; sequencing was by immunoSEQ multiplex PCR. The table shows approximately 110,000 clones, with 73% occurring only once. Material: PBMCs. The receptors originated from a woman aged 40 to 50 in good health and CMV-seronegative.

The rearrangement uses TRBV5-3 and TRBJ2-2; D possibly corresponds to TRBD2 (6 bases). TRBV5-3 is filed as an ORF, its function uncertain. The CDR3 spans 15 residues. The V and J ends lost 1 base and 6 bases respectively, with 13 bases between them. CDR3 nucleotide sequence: TGTGCCAGAAGCTTGACGGGAGTACCCTCCGGGGAGCTGTTTTTT. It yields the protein CARSLTGVPSGELFF.

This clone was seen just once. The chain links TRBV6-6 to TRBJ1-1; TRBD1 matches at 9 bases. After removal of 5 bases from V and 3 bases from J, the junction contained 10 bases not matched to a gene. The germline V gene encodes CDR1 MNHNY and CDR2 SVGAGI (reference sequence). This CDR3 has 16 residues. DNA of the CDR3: TGTGCCAGCAGTCAACAGGGGGCAGGTGGGGACACTGAAGCTTTCTTT. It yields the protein CASSQQGAGGDTEAFF.

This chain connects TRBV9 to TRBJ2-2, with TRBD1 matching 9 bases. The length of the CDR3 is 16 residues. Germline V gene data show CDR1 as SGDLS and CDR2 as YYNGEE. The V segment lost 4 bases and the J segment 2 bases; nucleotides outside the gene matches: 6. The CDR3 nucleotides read TGTGCCAGCAGCCCTAGACAGGGGGAAAACACCGGGGAGCTGTTTTTT. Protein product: CASSPRQGENTGELFF.